These T cell receptor beta chains were read from a single sample in a study of T-cell memory formation after mild COVID-19. TCRdb re-derived calls from the 5' RACE reads in MiXCR, one entry per CDR3 protein. This sample has over 150,000 distinct CDR3 sequences, with approximately 18% found just once. Source material: PBMCs or a T cell subset sorted from them (not recorded which). These receptors were taken from a man between 18 and 29 years old who had mild COVID-19 (a few samples of this study predate the infection). Cell type and time point are not known. The CDR3 runs from the conserved cysteine through the conserved F or W. D genes are given only for firm matches. Size is stated for part of the rows, as once, few or many counts, or as a class when the clone is expanded.

TRBD1,TRBV5-1,-,TRBJ2-6,CASSSTGGAGANVLTF,TGCGCCAGCAGCTCCACAGGGGGCGCCGGGGCCAACGTCCTGACTTTC
TRBD2,TRBV5-1,-,TRBJ2-3,CASNLAGGSDTQYF,TGCGCCAGTAACTTAGCGGGGGGCTCAGATACGCAGTATTTT
TRBD1,TRBV12-3/TRBV12-4,-,TRBJ1-2,CASSSRTGFGYGYTF,TGTGCCAGCAGTTCTCGGACAGGGTTCGGCTATGGCTACACCTTC
-,TRBV4-2,few,TRBJ2-7,CASSQGDIADYEQYF,TGTGCCAGCAGCCAGGGGGACATCGCCGACTACGAGCAGTACTTC
TRBD1,TRBV20-1,few,TRBJ2-3,CSARGTGSTDTQYF,TGCAGTGCTAGGGGGACAGGGTCGACAGATACGCAGTATTTT
TRBD1,TRBV2,-,TRBJ2-3,CAYRQGQLTDTQYF,TGTGCCTACCGCCAGGGACAGCTCACAGATACGCAGTATTTT
-,TRBV6-6,-,TRBJ1-3,CASSPPRGSGGNTIYF,TGTGCCAGCAGTCCACCCAGGGGATCAGGTGGAAACACCATATATTTT
-,TRBV29-1,-,TRBJ2-5,CSVERRAMGETQYF,TGCAGCGTTGAAAGGCGGGCGATGGGAGAGACCCAGTACTTC
TRBD1,TRBV12-5,few,TRBJ1-2,CASGYDRAYGYTF,TGTGCTAGTGGCTATGACAGGGCCTATGGCTACACCTTC
-,TRBV7-9,-,TRBJ1-1,CASTRRNGNTEAFF,TGTGCCAGCACTCGGCGGAACGGGAACACTGAAGCTTTCTTT
-,TRBV4-1,few,TRBJ1-6,CASSEGAGSLSYNSPLHF,TGCGCCAGCAGCGAAGGGGCAGGGAGCTTATCCTATAATTCACCCCTCCACTTT
TRBD2,TRBV12-3/TRBV12-4,few,TRBJ2-1,CASSLLRGGQFF,TGTGCCAGCAGTTTGTTGCGGGGGGGCCAGTTCTTC
TRBD2,TRBV5-1,many,TRBJ2-3,CASSLASGGATDTQYF,TGCGCCAGCAGCTTGGCTAGCGGGGGGGCCACGGATACGCAGTATTTT
TRBD1,TRBV18,-,TRBJ1-5,CATQQGANQPQHF,TGTGCCACCCAACAGGGGGCTAATCAGCCCCAGCATTTT
-,TRBV27,-,TRBJ2-7,CASSFGVASEQYF,TGTGCCAGCAGTTTCGGCGTAGCCTCCGAGCAGTACTTC
-,TRBV20-1,few,TRBJ2-3,CSARLAMTDTQYF,TGCAGTGCTCGTCTAGCCATGACAGATACGCAGTATTTT
-,TRBV15,-,TRBJ2-7,CATSRQGSGSYEQYF,TGTGCCACCAGCAGACAGGGGTCGGGATCCTACGAGCAGTACTTC
TRBD2,TRBV20-1,few,TRBJ2-2,CSARASGGTGELFF,TGCAGTGCTAGGGCTAGCGGGGGAACCGGGGAGCTGTTTTTT
TRBD1,TRBV6-2/TRBV6-3,-,TRBJ1-1,CASSFNPDRMNTEAFF,TGTGCCAGCAGTTTCAACCCGGACAGGATGAACACTGAAGCTTTCTTT
TRBD1,TRBV5-1,few,TRBJ2-2,CASSLAGQGNGELFF,TGCGCCAGCAGCTTGGCGGGACAGGGAAACGGGGAGCTGTTTTTT
-,TRBV29-1,-,TRBJ1-1,CSVWTGNTEAFF,TGCAGCGTTTGGACGGGGAACACTGAAGCTTTCTTT
-,TRBV3-1,few,TRBJ2-4,CASSQDLSWGNIQYF,TGTGCCAGCAGCCAAGATCTCTCCTGGGGAAACATTCAGTACTTC
TRBD2,TRBV9,-,TRBJ2-5,CASSVGVSGGSYETQYF,TGTGCCAGCAGCGTAGGTGTTAGCGGGGGGAGTTATGAGACCCAGTACTTC
-,TRBV29-1,-,TRBJ2-2,CSVEIRMNTGELFF,TGCAGCGTTGAAATCCGGATGAACACCGGGGAGCTGTTTTTT
TRBD1,TRBV27,few,TRBJ1-1,CASSLERTGVVAFF,TGTGCCAGCAGTTTAGAGAGGACAGGGGTGGTTGCTTTCTTT
-,TRBV2,few,TRBJ1-1,CARGGQPNTEAFF,TGTGCCAGGGGGGGACAACCGAACACTGAAGCTTTCTTT
TRBD1,TRBV24-1,-,TRBJ2-3,CATSDGTGSADTQYF,TGTGCCACCAGTGATGGGACAGGGTCGGCAGATACGCAGTATTTT
-,TRBV19,few,TRBJ2-5,CASSPRRMSSETQYF,TGTGCCAGTAGCCCCCGACGCATGTCAAGCGAGACCCAGTACTTC
-,TRBV7-3,few,TRBJ1-2,CASSSGGFYGYTF,TGTGCCAGCAGCTCTGGAGGTTTCTATGGCTACACCTTC
-,TRBV29-1,few,TRBJ2-3,CSVEWGGTDTQYF,TGCAGCGTTGAATGGGGGGGCACAGATACGCAGTATTTT
TRBD1,TRBV5-1,few,TRBJ2-5,CASSLGQLQETQYF,TGCGCCAGCAGCCTGGGACAGCTCCAAGAGACCCAGTACTTC
TRBD1,TRBV7-9,few,TRBJ2-2,CASSERGTVRRELFF,TGTGCCAGCAGCGAACGAGGGACAGTGCGCAGGGAGCTGTTTTTT
-,TRBV19,-,TRBJ2-1,CASSSPKRYNEQFF,TGTGCCAGTAGTAGTCCCAAACGTTACAATGAGCAGTTCTTC
-,TRBV4-2,-,TRBJ2-1,CASSLFFVHEQFF,TGTGCCAGCAGCCTATTCTTCGTCCACGAGCAGTTCTTC
-,TRBV5-8,-,TRBJ2-1,CASSGGTLGEQFF,TGTGCCAGCAGCGGCGGGACACTGGGTGAGCAGTTCTTC
TRBD1,TRBV6-5,once,TRBJ2-7,CASTSTGGEQYF,TGTGCCAGCACCTCCACAGGGGGCGAGCAGTACTTC
-,TRBV11-2,-,TRBJ1-6,CASRRASYTSPLHF,TGTGCCAGCCGCAGGGCATCCTATACTTCACCCCTCCACTTT
-,TRBV20-1,few,TRBJ2-5,CSLEQVNGETQYF,TGCAGTCTCGAACAAGTTAATGGGGAGACCCAGTACTTC
TRBD1,TRBV6-5,-,TRBJ2-5,CASRPNTGTGQETQYF,TGTGCCAGCAGACCCAACACCGGGACAGGCCAAGAGACCCAGTACTTC
TRBD1,TRBV5-1,-,TRBJ2-5,CASRPGTGEETQYF,TGCGCCAGCAGACCCGGGACAGGGGAGGAGACCCAGTACTTC
TRBD1,TRBV5-1,-,TRBJ2-5,CASSAGDRGQETQYF,TGCGCCAGCAGCGCGGGGGACAGGGGACAAGAGACCCAGTACTTC